This T cell receptor (beta chain) was identified in a study of T cells in Graves' hyperthyroidism and ophthalmopathy. Turning to the study itself: At initial diagnosis, before any treatment had begun, peripheral blood was obtained.

CDR3 size: 13 residues. The V gene lost 3 bases and the J gene lost 4 bases, with 7 bases spanning the gap. The CDR3 regions of TCR beta were amplified from RNA transcripts. The HTBI set primed first-round TCR CDR3 RT-PCR. From the multiplex PCR reads, TCRdb called clonotypes with MiXCR, one entry per CDR3 protein. Among about 300,000 distinct CDR3 sequences listed, approximately 18% were seen once. The origin of this receptor is a man aged 45-65 years with Graves' ophthalmopathy. V gene TRBV12-3 or TRBV12-4 combines with J gene TRBJ1-5; unclear D gene. Sequenced material: blood. CDR3 bases: TGTGCCAGCAGTTTGGCGACAAATCAGCCCCAGCATTTT. Translating it yields CASSLATNQPQHF.